The sequence of this T cell receptor (beta chain) was determined in a study of T cells in Graves' hyperthyroidism and ophthalmopathy (dated by TCRdb to about 2019). Background for the entire study: Peripheral blood was sampled at the time of initial diagnosis, prior to any treatment. TCR V-J signatures able to tell the groups apart were searched for in a discovery cohort of 95 to 100 patients, of whom around 43 had Graves' ophthalmopathy and under 65 had stable Graves' hyperthyroidism. Prospective prediction of ophthalmopathy was tested in an independent validation cohort of 18 to 20 hyperthyroidism patients and approximately 17 patients who later progressed to ophthalmopathy. The approximately 98 discovery patients were randomly divided into training and test sets at a 7:3 ratio. In addition, the study compared T-cell repertoires in thyroid tissue and in blood from roughly six Graves' hyperthyroidism patients. Once sampling was done, hyperthyroidism patients were given methimazole at a starting dose of 30 mg daily, whereas ophthalmopathy patients were given high-dose intravenous methylprednisolone. TCR Vbeta CDR3 sequencing of 135 peripheral blood samples (roughly 43 ophthalmopathy, 70 to 85 hyperthyroidism and around 17 progressor patients) is reported in the paper.

TCR beta CDR3 regions were amplified from RNA transcripts. The TCR CDR3 was subjected to a first round of RT-PCR using the HTBI primer set and the Qiagen OneStep RT-PCR kit. A second multiplex PCR round built the libraries, followed by size selection and purification. Paired-end sequencing of the libraries was performed with 100 bp reads on an Illumina HiSeq2000. As for the original processing: SOAPnuke was used to process the raw data, with reads discarded if the reads contained adapters or uncalled bases, had a mean Phred below 15, or lacked an exact constant-primer or identifier match. COPE v1.2.5 was used to merge the high-quality paired reads, and each unique nucleotide sequence was defined as a clonotype. Clonotypes were aligned to IMGT TRBV, TRBD and TRBJ reference segments using MiTCR v1.1. The analysis included only V-J combinations with a frequency above 0.0001, which together covered 99% to 99.2% of the repertoires. The TCS score was defined as the ratio of F50 (clonal expansion) to E x V (chaos), calculated using BLOSUM62-based TCRdist between CDR3 peptides within each V-J. Welch's t-statistics and random forest reduced 514 V-J features to 10 to 15, which were used in a naive Bayes classifier (R e1071). TCRdb ran its own pipeline on the public reads, namely fastp trimming at Q25 and MiXCR clone calling, and kept in-frame beta chains. Each entry merges the rows of one CDR3 protein and shows their most common DNA and genes. These V and J calls rely on TCRdb rather than the paper's analysis. The sample table lists 400,000 or so distinct CDR3 sequences, about an eighth of them with a count of one. 28% of the sample is in the top ten clones.

The CDR3, from cysteine to phenylalanine, totals 15 residues. The only DNA kept is the CDR3, 45 bases in frame from the first base. Germline trimming amounts to 3 bases on V and 0 bases on J, with 2 as the count of junction bases outside the gene matches. For CDR1 and CDR2, the germline V gene lists MGHRA and YSYEKL. What the study reported, not specific to this receptor: Sample size was not statistically predetermined, and blinding of investigators to group allocation was not performed. In cross-validation, a model built on a 13 V-J signature told ophthalmopathy apart from stable hyperthyroidism with approximately 90% sensitivity and roughly 82% specificity, and in testing the same model reached 80%/75%. During validation, the model predicted progression to ophthalmopathy a median of approximately 6 months ahead of onset, with roughly 65% sensitivity and almost 75% specificity. Most expanded thyroid clonotypes (frequency above 0.001) were also detected in blood, a finding suggesting that blood repertoires may reflect thyroid immune responses.

Moderately to severely active disease, a Clinical Activity Score of at least 3, a NOSPECS grade of at least 4, and a duration under 3 months were present in ophthalmopathy patients. Exclusion was applied to patients with uncontrolled infections, other autoimmune diseases, pregnancy or lactation. Clinical symptoms, serum thyroxine and TRAb, thyroid ultrasound, and orbital computed tomography formed the basis for the diagnoses. PBMCs were isolated from about 10 ml of fresh peripheral blood by Ficoll-Paque density gradient centrifugation. Total RNA was extracted using Trizol reagent, and RNA quality was assessed on an Agilent 2100 Bioanalyzer. Of note for this clonotype: Its antigen remains unidentified. No base qualities exist here, and no much larger clone lies one base off it.

The sequence links TRBV4-1 to TRBJ2-3; a stretch of 8 junction bases matches TRBD2. The source of this sequence is a man aged 50-59 years with Graves' ophthalmopathy. Material: blood. The CDR3 is CASSQGTRSTDTQYF. The nucleotide sequence is TGCGCCAGCAGCCAGGGGACTAGAAGCACAGATACGCAGTATTTT.